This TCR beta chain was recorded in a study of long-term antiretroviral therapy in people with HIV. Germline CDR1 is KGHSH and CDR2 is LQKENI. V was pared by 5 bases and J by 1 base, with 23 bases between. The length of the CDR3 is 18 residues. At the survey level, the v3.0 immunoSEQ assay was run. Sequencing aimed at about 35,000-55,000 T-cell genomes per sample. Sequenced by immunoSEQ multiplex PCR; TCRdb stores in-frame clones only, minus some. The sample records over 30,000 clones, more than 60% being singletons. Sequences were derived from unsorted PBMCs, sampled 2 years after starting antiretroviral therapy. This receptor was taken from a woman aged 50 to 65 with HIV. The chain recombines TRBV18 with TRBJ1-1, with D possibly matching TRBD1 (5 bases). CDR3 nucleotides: TGTGCCAGCTCATCCCTCCAAGAGACAGCTATAAAGAACACTGAAGCTTTCTTT. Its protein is CASSSLQETAIKNTEAFF.